This record covers a single T cell receptor beta chain. What this receptor recognizes is not known. The input lacks base qualities; no much larger clone sits a single base away. Including cysteine and phenylalanine, the CDR3 has 17 amino acids. The read is trimmed to its CDR3 DNA, 51 bases read in frame from base 1. CDR1 and CDR2, looked up from the germline V gene (reference sequence), are SEHNR and FQNEAQ. V lost 0 bases and J lost 7 bases, and the count of bases not matched to a germline gene is 8. This entry comes from a study of blood T cell repertoires in COVID-19 (dated by TCRdb to about 2020). With regard to the full study: Collaborator samples came from the United States, Italy and Spain and covered acute and convalescent phases of COVID-19. The material from the prospective study consisted of cDNA or gDNA derived from T cells, B-cell-depleted T cells, or PBMCs. A de-identified subject ID, COVID-19 status, age in years and sex were almost always included in the sample metadata. HLA class I and class II types, where available, came from metadata supplied by the sample provider rather than from assay-based typing. Subjects who had been exposed to COVID-19, were actively infected with it, or had recovered from it provided the deeply sampled blood TCRbeta repertoires that made up the dataset. The repertoires were released in a freely available public database intended as a resource for research on the immune response to SARS-CoV-2. Samples were obtained from the ongoing ImmuneRACE study (first 160 participants) and from 1,254 subjects provided by 6 global collaborators. The study at large found these results: The amount of clinical and demographic metadata varied by source and participant and was provided uncurated.

Collaborating institutions collected whole blood in K2EDTA tubes following their own protocols. Collaborator samples were shipped for TCRbeta analysis as frozen whole blood, isolated PBMCs, or DNA extracted from either sample type. The immunoSEQ Assay, a bias-controlled multiplex PCR, was used to amplify TCRbeta CDR3 regions from genomic DNA. As for the original processing: The number of nucleated cells in each sample was estimated from the amplification of reference gene primers within the assay. To quantify the absolute abundance of each unique TCRbeta CDR3 rearrangement, sequence reads were collapsed and filtered. For each sample, productive Simpson clonality was calculated by taking the square root of Simpson's diversity index across productive rearrangements. TCRdb took over this immuneACCESS table, retaining in-frame rearrangements with V and J assigned. Such tables are incomplete; in checked studies, under half of the missing clones stem from an unresolved V gene, and the remainder is unexplained. V, J and clone size reflect that table, while D and trimming were determined from the DNA. Present in this sample are about 200,000 clones, approximately 88% of which were seen just once. The leading ten clones occupy around 30% of the sample.

Material for sequencing was peripheral blood. This clonotype was sampled from a man aged 40-55 years with acute or convalescent COVID-19. The rearrangement combines TRBV7-9 with TRBJ2-1; TRBD2 aligns with 11 central bases. The CDR3 amino acid sequence is: CASSLATLAGAGNEQFF. DNA sequence: TGTGCCAGCAGCTTAGCGACACTAGCGGGGGCCGGGAATGAGCAGTTCTTC.